These T cell receptor beta chains were read from a single sample in a study of cytomegalovirus exposure and HLA in healthy donors. Assay used: immunoSEQ multiplex PCR; TCRdb lists only in-frame clones, some missing. The repertoire holds around 110,000 clones, with about 76% as singletons. Sequencing input: PBMCs. The receptors shown here come from a woman between 50 and 59 years old in good health and CMV-seropositive. Each CDR3 is given with its conserved first and last residue. The D gene is left open where the match is weak. Clone size, where shown, is once, few, many, or a class for clones that have expanded.

clone_size j_call d_call v_call cdr3_nt cdr3_aa
. TRBJ1-1 . TRBV6-1 TGTGCCAGCAGTGAAGTGACAGCGATGAACACTGAAGCTTTCTTT CASSEVTAMNTEAFF
. TRBJ1-5 TRBD1 TRBV6-1 TGTGCCAGCAGCGAAAGGACAGGATCCTATAGCAATCAGCCCCAGCATTTT CASSERTGSYSNQPQHF
. TRBJ2-7 . TRBV13 TGTGCCAGCAGCCTCCCCGGGGGTTCCTACGAGCAGTACTTC CASSLPGGSYEQYF
. TRBJ2-2 TRBD1 TRBV10-3 TGTGCCATCGGGACAGGCCCAACGGAGACCGGGGAGCTGTTTTTT CAIGTGPTETGELFF
. TRBJ1-2 . TRBV2 TGTGCCAGCAGTGTGAATGGAGGGAACTATGGCTACACCTTC CASSVNGGNYGYTF
. TRBJ2-7 . TRBV5-1 TGCGCCAGCAGCTTGGGGGGCACAACCTACGAGCAGTACTTC CASSLGGTTYEQYF
. TRBJ2-7 . TRBV6-1 TGTGCCAGCAGTGAAGCGCCGGGGGACGAGCAGTACTTC CASSEAPGDEQYF
. TRBJ2-2 . TRBV6-4 TGTGCCAGCAGATCACTAGCAGGGAGCACCGGGGAGCTGTTTTTT CASRSLAGSTGELFF
once TRBJ1-6 . TRBV18 TGTGCCAGCTCACTGACAGGCTCACCCCTCCACTTT CASSLTGSPLHF
. TRBJ1-4 . TRBV5-5 TGTGCCAGCAGCTGGCGGGATCTAAGCGGGGAAAAACTGTTTTTT CASSWRDLSGEKLFF
once TRBJ2-1 . TRBV15 TGTGCCACCAGCAGAGGCGAATACAATGAGCAGTTCTTC CATSRGEYNEQFF
. TRBJ1-5 TRBD1 TRBV28 TGTGCCAGCAGTTGGTCCTCAGGGGGCGGTCAGCCCCAGCATTTT CASSWSSGGGQPQHF
few TRBJ1-1 TRBD1 TRBV4-1 TGCGCCAGCAGCATCGAACAGGGGGGACGGACTGAAGCTTTCTTT CASSIEQGGRTEAFF
. TRBJ1-1 . TRBV27 TGTGCCAGCAGTTTACAGACAGGTAGTGGCACTGAAGCTTTCTTT CASSLQTGSGTEAFF
. TRBJ2-1 . TRBV5-1 TGCGCCAGCAGCTCGTACGGGACAGGGGTTGGCGGGGGGGCCGATGAGCAGTTCTTC CASSSYGTGVGGGADEQFF
. TRBJ2-7 . TRBV7-9 TGTTCCAGCAGCTTAGTTGACAGAACTTACGAGCAGTACTTC CSSSLVDRTYEQYF
few TRBJ1-5 . TRBV9 TGTGCCAGCAGCCCATACGGGGGGGAGGATCAGCCCCAGCATTTT CASSPYGGEDQPQHF
. TRBJ1-4 . TRBV7-9 TGTGCCAGCAGCTCCTCGGCAGGGCGCAATGAAAAACTGTTTTTT CASSSSAGRNEKLFF
. TRBJ1-5 . TRBV7-2 TGTGCCAGCAGCTTCACAGGGTTTTTCAAGCCCCAGCATTTT CASSFTGFFKPQHF
. TRBJ2-2 . TRBV19 TGTGCCAGTACCTCCAGGGAAACCGGGGAGCTGTTTTTT CASTSRETGELFF
. TRBJ1-3 . TRBV2 TGTGCCAGCAGAGTGAGCTCTGGAAACACCATATATTTT CASRVSSGNTIYF
. TRBJ1-1 . TRBV19 TGTGCCAGTAGTATAAGTGGAGTGGGGAACACTGAAGCTTTCTTT CASSISGVGNTEAFF
. TRBJ1-5 TRBD1 TRBV2 TGTGCCAGCAGTGAGGGGGACAGTAGCCAGCCCCAGCATTTT CASSEGDSSQPQHF
. TRBJ2-3 . TRBV18 TGTGCCAGCTCACCAATCATAGCGCCAGATACGCAGTATTTT CASSPIIAPDTQYF
. TRBJ1-1 . TRBV15 TGTGCCACCAGCAGCCCTTGGCGAGGTTTCACTGAAGCTTTCTTT CATSSPWRGFTEAFF
. TRBJ2-1 . TRBV6-6 TGTGCCAGCAGTTACTCGACAGGGACTGGTTTAGAGCAGTTCTTC CASSYSTGTGLEQFF
. TRBJ1-4 TRBD1 TRBV2 TGTGCCAGCAGATCGGGACAGGCGATTAATGAAAAACTGTTTTTT CASRSGQAINEKLFF